This T cell receptor beta chain was documented in a study of OX40 agonist ivuxolimab in advanced cancers. The study, taken as a whole, reports: CD4+ and CD8+ blood T cells expanded clonally by week 6 at 0.1 to 3.0 mg/kg. Clonal expansion among partial responders at 0.1-3.0 mg/kg ranked near the lowest. On average, CD8+ T cells had more expanded clones than CD4+. Antigen specificity remained undetermined for the expanded peripheral T cells.

With respect to this clone: The antigen is unknown.

The germline gives CDR1 PRHDT, CDR2 FYEKMQ (reference sequence). The CDR3 covers 11 residues. Trimming shortened V by 5 bases and J by 1 base, and 2 bases separated the two germline ends. Using immunoSEQ multiplex PCR, the repertoire was profiled, and TCRdb retains in-frame clones only, with some absent. The table has 85,000 to 100,000 clones, just under 95% seen once. The clonotype was recovered from an adult with an advanced solid tumor such as melanoma, head and neck, liver or kidney cancer. The V and J genes are TRBV13 and TRBJ2-5; no clear D gene. The starting material was CD4+ or CD8+ T cells sorted from blood, obtained in a trial of the OX40 agonist ivuxolimab. Written as DNA, the CDR3 is TGTGCCAGCAGCGCCCAAGAGACCCAGTACTTC. The encoded protein is CASSAQETQYF.